These 4 T cell receptor beta chains share one sample of origin, sequenced in a study of identical twins. TCRdb analysed the 5' RACE reads with MiXCR anew, one entry per CDR3 protein. There are 450,000 or so distinct CDR3 sequences in the sample; over 11% occur only once, and approximately 0.9% lies in the top ten. These data also formed part of another study, on yellow fever vaccine responses in identical twins.

The material sequenced was CD4+ T cells sorted from blood. The receptors originated from a young woman in good health.

This sequence joins TRBV7-9 and TRBJ2-1; D is ambiguous. The CDR3 length is 12 residues. Per germline, CDR1 SEHNR and CDR2 FQNEAQ (reference sequence). Trimming cost V 2 bases and J 8 bases, with 7 bases left between them. CDR3 in amino acids: CASSLLTDEQFF. The CDR3 bases are TGTGCCAGCAGCTTACTTACGGATGAGCAGTTCTTC.

The genes are TRBV6-2 or TRBV6-3 and TRBJ2-7; possibly TRBD1 for D (5 bases). The CDR3 length is 15 residues. V was clipped by 6 bases and J by 0 bases, with 15 bases between them. CDR1 and CDR2 from the germline V gene are MNHEY and SVGEGT. The CDR3 nucleotides are TGTGCCAGCAGGGTAACGACAGACTTCTCCTACGAGCAGTACTTC. Amino acid sequence: CASRVTTDFSYEQYF.

The rearrangement joins TRBV2 to TRBJ2-7; D is unresolved. V dropped 7 bases and J dropped 2 bases, with 12 bases sitting between them. Germline V gene data show CDR1 as SNHLY and CDR2 as FYNNEI. The CDR3 covers 13 residues. The CDR3 reads CASTRLAPYEQYF. Written as DNA, the CDR3 is TGTGCCAGCACACGACTGGCCCCCTACGAGCAGTACTTC.

The chain couples TRBV10-3 to TRBJ2-1, with 10 bases lining up with TRBD2. There are 14 residues in the CDR3. Germline V gene lookup returns CDR1 ENHRY and CDR2 SYGVKD. V dropped 7 bases and J dropped 8; count of bases not matched to a gene: 8. CDR3 in DNA: TGTGCCATCACCGGGAGCGGGAGGGTCGATGAGCAGTTCTTC. Amino acids: CAITGSGRVDEQFF.